Described below is a single T cell receptor beta chain sequence and its context. Its antigen is unknown. These data are taken from a study of cytomegalovirus exposure and HLA in healthy donors. Regarding the study as a whole: TCR beta chains numbering under 200 were designated cytomegalovirus-associated. Sequencing likely produced, as an artifact, a cluster of highly shared sequence variants.

The germline V and J ends were trimmed by 0 bases and 7 bases, with 13 bases remaining between them. This CDR3 is built from 15 residues. The germline gives CDR1 SGDLS, CDR2 YYNGEE. Use of 60 Vbeta and 13 Jbeta primers characterized the PCR. The method was immunoSEQ multiplex PCR; TCRdb's version includes in-frame clones alone and lacks a portion of them. The sample yields about 130,000 clones, just over 75% seen once. The specimen was PBMCs. The chain recombines TRBV9 with TRBJ2-2; D possibly corresponds to TRBD2 (6 bases). The TCR originated in a woman aged 45-60 years in good health and CMV-seronegative. The CDR3 is CASSVEDGRLGELFF. As DNA, the CDR3 is TGTGCCAGCAGCGTAGAGGACGGGAGACTCGGGGAGCTGTTTTTT.